Shown below are 31 T cell receptor beta chains from a single sample sequenced in a study of T cells in Graves' hyperthyroidism and ophthalmopathy (dated by TCRdb to about 2019). Libraries were built with multiplex PCR. Data came from an Illumina HiSeq 2000. TCR beta CDR3 regions were amplified from RNA transcripts. A first-round RT-PCR of the TCR CDR3 used the HTBI primer set with the Qiagen OneStep RT-PCR kit. The public reads were run again by TCRdb, first through fastp at Q25 and then through MiXCR, and only productive beta chains were kept. Identical CDR3 protein sequences are pooled into one entry, listed with their most common genes and DNA. Within this sample are approximately 400,000 distinct CDR3 sequences, with 13% of them counted one time only. The top ten clonotypes cover around 21% of the sample. Sequenced input: blood. Source of these receptors: a man aged 25 to 45 with Graves' hyperthyroidism that later progressed to Graves' ophthalmopathy.

This clonotype was seen at least ten times. The chain carries TRBV27 and TRBJ1-4; 7 bases align to TRBD1. V lost 6 bases and J lost 8; bases outside the gene matches: 9. The CDR3 totals 14 residues. CDR1 is MNHEY, CDR2 SMNVEV, per germline (reference sequence). The CDR3 region is CASSHRGPREKLFF. DNA for the CDR3: TGTGCCAGCAGCCACAGGGGACCTCGGGAAAAACTGTTTTTT. Full variable domain (remainder filled in from reference TRBV27 and TRBJ1-4): EAQVTQNPRYLITVTGKKLTVTCSQNMNHEYMSWYRQDPGLGLRQIYYSMNVEVTDKGDVPEGYKVSRKEKRNFPLILESPSPNQTSLYFCASSHRGPREKLFFGSGTQLSVL.

This chain joins TRBV28 and TRBJ1-5; 7 bases fit TRBD1. This CDR3 contains 15 residues. Per germline, CDR1 MDHEN and CDR2 SYDVKM. Trimming removed 7 bases from V and 4 bases from J; junction bases left unmatched: 10. The DNA for the CDR3 is TGTGCCAGCAACCCTCACGACAGGGCTAATCAGCCCCAGCATTTT. Protein sequence: CASNPHDRANQPQHF.

This clonotype came up many times. The chain is built from TRBV7-2 and TRBJ2-5; possible D gene TRBD1, 6 bases. CDR3 length: 15 residues. V was shortened by 1 base and J by 2 bases, with 11 bases between the two germline ends. The germline CDR1 and CDR2 sequences are SGHTA and FQGNSA. The DNA of the CDR3 is TGTGCCAGCAGCTTAGTCTCAACAGGGCAAGAGACCCAGTACTTC. Protein product: CASSLVSTGQETQYF.

The CDR3 here is CSAARRGNEKLFF. The CDR3 DNA sequence: TGCAGTGCTGCCCGCAGGGGGAATGAAAAACTGTTTTTT. This sequence joins TRBV20-1 and TRBJ1-4, with 7 bases aligning to TRBD1. Germline V CDR1 and CDR2: DFQATT, SNEGSKA (reference sequence). Trimming at V came to 5 bases and at J to 5 bases, leaving 5 bases not matched to a gene. This CDR3 comprises 13 residues.

The chain combines TRBV18 with TRBJ1-6; D perhaps matches TRBD1 (6 bases). The CDR3 extends over 14 amino acids. V was trimmed by 1 base and J by 7 bases, leaving 8 bases between them. The V gene's germline CDR1 is KGHSH and CDR2 LQKENI. This CDR3 reads CASSPQGENSPLHF. The CDR3, as DNA: TGTGCCAGCTCACCACAGGGGGAAAATTCACCCCTCCACTTT.

This clonotype was counted at least ten times. The rearrangement joins TRBV12-3 or TRBV12-4 to TRBJ2-7; TRBD1 is a possible D gene (6 bases). The CDR3 contains 13 residues. Between the trimmed V and J ends, which lost 2 bases and 6 bases, there was a span of 11 bases. The CDR3 is CASSLNRVREQYF. As DNA, the CDR3 is TGTGCCAGCAGTTTAAACAGGGTACGCGAGCAGTACTTC.

The sample holds a few counts of this clonotype. The chain recombines TRBV5-1 with TRBJ2-1; tentatively, D is TRBD2 (7 bases). V gave up 0 bases and J gave up 5 bases, with 12 bases separating them. The length of the CDR3 is 15 residues. Germline assignment: CDR1 SGHRS and CDR2 YFSETQ. The CDR3 protein is CASSLGGGAHNEQFF. CDR3 in DNA: TGCGCCAGCAGCTTGGGGGGGGGGGCCCACAATGAGCAGTTCTTC.

A single count supports this clonotype. The chain joins TRBV27 to TRBJ2-7, with TRBD1 as a possible D gene (5 bases). CDR1 is MNHEY and CDR2 is SMNVEV in the germline V gene (reference sequence). The CDR3 length is 15 residues. V was shortened by 6 bases and J by 3 bases, with 18 bases between the two germline ends. The CDR3 loop is CASSLRGPGVYEQYF. The CDR3 bases are TGTGCCAGCAGCCTAAGGGGCCCAGGCGTCTACGAGCAGTACTTC.

Only a few counts were recorded for this clonotype. The chain couples TRBV3-1 to TRBJ1-3; D ambiguous. This CDR3 comprises 15 residues. V lost 6 bases, J lost 1 base, and 13 bases lay in between. CDR1 is LGHDT and CDR2 is YNNKEL in the germline V gene (reference sequence). Here the CDR3 DNA reads TGTGCCAGCAGTTTTATAGGCGTATCTGGAAACACCATATATTTT. This encodes CASSFIGVSGNTIYF.

This clonotype has at least ten counts. This chain joins TRBV27 and TRBJ1-6; D unclear. The germline V and J ends were trimmed by 1 base and 7 bases, with 5 bases remaining between them. Germline-derived CDR1 and CDR2 are MNHEY and SMNVEV (reference sequence). The CDR3 is 13 residues long. This CDR3 is CASSLWENSPLHF. In nucleotides, the CDR3 is TGTGCCAGCAGTTTATGGGAGAATTCACCCCTCCACTTT.

This clonotype showed up many times. The V gene is TRBV12-3 or TRBV12-4, the J gene TRBJ2-2; either TRBD1 or TRBD2 may fit D (5 bases each). This CDR3 contains 16 residues. V was shortened by 5 bases and J by 1 base, with 14 bases between the two germline ends. CDR3 bases: TGTGCCAGCAGTCTTCCGGGACGAATGAACACCGGGGAGCTGTTTTTT. Its protein is CASSLPGRMNTGELFF.

The sample holds a few counts of this clonotype. The J gene is TRBJ2-7, the V gene TRBV20-1; D is undetermined. Germline loops: CDR1 DFQATT, CDR2 SNEGSKA (reference sequence). V lost 7 bases and J lost 4, with 14 bases in between. The CDR3 sequence is 12 residues long. The DNA of the CDR3 is TGCAGTGTCAGCACCTACGGATACGAGCAGTACTTC. This gives the protein CSVSTYGYEQYF.

The CDR3 protein is CASSPARVWNTGELFF. In DNA form, the CDR3 reads TGTGCCAGCAGCCCAGCCCGGGTTTGGAACACCGGGGAGCTGTTTTTT. V and J are TRBV28 and TRBJ2-2, with D unclear. The V gene lost 6 bases and the J gene lost 1 base, with 15 bases spanning the gap. The CDR3 is 16 residues long. Germline CDR1 reads MDHEN; CDR2 reads SYDVKM.

This clonotype was recorded at least ten times. The rearrangement uses TRBV20-1 and TRBJ1-4; D call uncertain. V lost 7 bases and J 4 bases, leaving 16 bases between the germline ends. Germline lookup yields CDR1 DFQATT and CDR2 SNEGSKA (reference sequence). The CDR3 extends over 14 amino acids. The DNA of the CDR3 is TGCAGTGTCTCGTCCGGAGGGCGTAATGAAAAACTGTTTTTT. As protein: CSVSSGGRNEKLFF.

This sequence joins TRBV3-1 and TRBJ1-5; the D gene is possibly TRBD1 (5 bases). The CDR3 runs 18 residues. CDR1 LGHDT and CDR2 YNNKEL come from the germline V gene (reference sequence). V gave up 0 bases and J gave up 0 bases, with 15 bases separating them. The CDR3 reads CASSQDFPGPLSNQPQHF. The CDR3 nucleotides are TGTGCCAGCAGCCAAGATTTTCCGGGGCCCCTTAGCAATCAGCCCCAGCATTTT.

At least ten counts were recorded for this clonotype. This CDR3 is CAKSRGLPSPPTASSSYNEQFF. DNA of the CDR3: TGTGCCAAGAGTCGAGGACTACCCTCCCCTCCCACGGCTTCAAGCTCCTACAATGAGCAGTTCTTC. The J gene is TRBJ2-1, the V gene TRBV19; weak D call: TRBD2 (6 bases). V was pared by 10 bases and J by 0 bases, with 37 bases between. Germline CDR1 is LNHDA and CDR2 is SQIVND (reference sequence). The CDR3 is 22 residues long. The full variable domain, completed using reference TRBV19 and TRBJ2-1, is DGGITQSPKYLFRKEGQNVTLSCEQNLNHDAMYWYRQDPGQGLRLIYYSQIVNDFQKGDIAEGYSVSREKKESFPLTVTSAQKNPTAFYLCAKSRGLPSPPTASSSYNEQFFGPGTRLTVL.

This clonotype has at least ten counts. The gene calls are TRBV12-3 or TRBV12-4 and TRBJ1-5; D uncertain. V was trimmed by 1 base and J by 0 bases, leaving 4 bases between them. The CDR3 extends over 14 amino acids. The CDR3 bases are TGTGCCAGCAGTTTAGACCTTAGCAATCAGCCCCAGCATTTT. It translates to CASSLDLSNQPQHF.

The V gene is TRBV12-3 or TRBV12-4, the J gene TRBJ2-3; the D gene is possibly TRBD1 (5 bases). There are 15 residues in the CDR3. V was trimmed by 2 bases and J by 4 bases, leaving 13 bases between them. CDR3 sequence reads: CASSLLGKQADTQYF. The CDR3 DNA is TGTGCCAGCAGTTTATTAGGGAAACAGGCAGATACGCAGTATTTT.

This clonotype has a handful of counts. The rearrangement joins TRBV15 to TRBJ1-2, with 7 bases aligning to TRBD1. Germline CDR1 is LNHNV and CDR2 is YYDKDF (reference sequence). CDR3 length: 15 amino acids. V lost 2 bases and J lost 6; bases outside the gene matches: 9. CDR3 nucleotide sequence: TGTGCCACCAGCAGACCAGGACAGGAGAAGGATGGCTACACCTTC. As protein: CATSRPGQEKDGYTF.

A few counts support this clonotype. CDR3 coding DNA: TGTGCCTGGAGTGTAGGGACAGGGGGCGCCTATGGCTACACCTTC. Translation: CAWSVGTGGAYGYTF. V usage is TRBV30 and J usage is TRBJ1-2, with TRBD1 matching over 12 bases. The CDR3 spans 15 residues. The trim removed 0 bases at V and 4 bases at J, leaving 3 bases unmatched. The V gene's germline CDR1 is GTSNPN and CDR2 SVGIG (reference sequence).

This clonotype has at least ten counts. J is TRBJ2-7 and V is TRBV29-1, with TRBD1 identical over 8 bases. This CDR3 contains 13 residues. CDR1 and CDR2 (germline): SQVTM, ANQGSEA. Trimming cost V 7 bases and J 4 bases; bases outside gene matches: 9. The CDR3 DNA reads as TGCAGCGCTACTAGACAGGGGAAGTACGAGCAGTACTTC. It specifies CSATRQGKYEQYF.

The sample holds many counts of this clonotype. The chain has TRBV9 and TRBJ1-2, with a possible D match to TRBD1 (6 bases). CDR1 SGDLS and CDR2 YYNGEE come from the germline V gene. This CDR3 region has 12 residues. V was trimmed by 5 bases and J by 3 bases, leaving 8 bases between them. The CDR3 spells CASRAGDYGYTF. For the CDR3, the DNA is TGTGCCAGCAGAGCAGGGGACTATGGCTACACCTTC.

The J gene is TRBJ2-2, the V gene TRBV7-3, with 9 bases identical to TRBD1. This CDR3 contains 17 residues. V dropped 4 bases and J dropped 0; count of bases not matched to a gene: 6. In germline, CDR1 is SGHTA, CDR2 FQGTGA. The CDR3: CASSCGTGSPNTGELFF. In DNA form, the CDR3 reads TGTGCCAGCAGCTGCGGGACAGGGAGCCCGAACACCGGGGAGCTGTTTTTT.

This clonotype was counted ten times or more. V gene TRBV28 combines with J gene TRBJ1-1; D remains ambiguous. CDR1 is MDHEN and CDR2 is SYDVKM in the germline V gene. Trimming pared 3 bases from V and 2 bases from J, leaving 13 bases between. The CDR3 sequence is 15 residues long. CDR3 loop: CASSFDRVGNTEAFF. CDR3 bases: TGTGCCAGCAGTTTTGACCGGGTGGGCAACACTGAAGCTTTCTTT.

The chain joins TRBV24-1 to TRBJ2-3; D possibly uses TRBD1 or TRBD2 (5 bases each). With 3 bases removed from V and 1 base from J, the gap between germline ends came to 7 bases. Germline values: CDR1 KGHDR, CDR2 SFDVKD. The CDR3 runs to 14 residues. The CDR3 DNA is TGTGCCACCAGTGATGTGGGGGGCACAGATACGCAGTATTTT. Protein product: CATSDVGGTDTQYF.

This clonotype was detected many times. V is TRBV20-1 and J is TRBJ1-2; D is perhaps TRBD1 (5 bases). The CDR3 loop spans 12 amino acids. V gave up 4 bases and J gave up 4 bases, with 10 bases separating them. Germline V gives CDR1 DFQATT, CDR2 SNEGSKA (reference sequence). The CDR3 DNA reads TGCAGTGCTACCCGACAGAGCTATGGCTACACCTTC. This translates into CSATRQSYGYTF.

The V call is TRBV6-1, the J call TRBJ2-7; TRBD2 might be the D (6 bases). CDR3 length: 15 amino acids. Germline V gives CDR1 MNHNS, CDR2 SASEGT. V dropped 5 bases and J dropped 2 bases, with 16 bases sitting between them. CDR3 nucleotide sequence: TGTGCCAGCAGTTTAACCGGGACTTCCACCTACGAGCAGTACTTC. Amino acid sequence: CASSLTGTSTYEQYF.

This clonotype was observed at least ten times. The chain is built from TRBV20-1 and TRBJ1-2; D unresolved. The CDR3 has 15 residues. Per germline, CDR1 DFQATT and CDR2 SNEGSKA (reference sequence). The V gene lost 6 bases and the J gene lost 2 bases, with 19 bases spanning the gap. For the CDR3, the DNA is TGCAGTGCCCCTCTGACGGACCGAAAGAACTATGGCTACACCTTC. Translating gives CSAPLTDRKNYGYTF.

This chain joins TRBV30 and TRBJ1-2; 8 bases map to TRBD1. J lost 2 bases, V lost 2 bases, and 7 bases had no gene match. The CDR3 consists of 15 residues. Germline CDR1 reads GTSNPN; CDR2 reads SVGIG (reference sequence). The chain's CDR3 is CAWSFSRGLNYGYTF. Written as DNA, the CDR3 is TGTGCCTGGAGTTTTTCCAGGGGGCTAAACTATGGCTACACCTTC.

This clonotype was seen a handful of times. CDR3: CATSDGDTGQPQHF. The DNA for the CDR3 is TGTGCCACCAGTGATGGGGACACAGGACAGCCCCAGCATTTT. The chain has TRBV24-1 and TRBJ1-5, with D possibly being TRBD1 (6 bases). Germline loops: CDR1 KGHDR, CDR2 SFDVKD. The CDR3 runs to 14 residues. Trimming removed 3 bases at V and 7 bases at J, with 12 bases between.

This clonotype was counted only a few times. The chain is built from TRBV2 and TRBJ1-2; 8 positions agree with TRBD1. This CDR3 spans 15 amino acids. Germline CDR1 is SNHLY and CDR2 is FYNNEI. V shed 5 bases and J 7 bases; nucleotides not matched to a gene: 12. The CDR3 spells CASSPRSAGGLGYTF. CDR3 coding DNA: TGTGCCAGCAGTCCGCGCTCCGCAGGGGGCCTTGGCTACACCTTC.